The 17 T cell receptor beta chains in this list originate from one sample, sequenced in a study of cytomegalovirus exposure and HLA in healthy donors (dated by TCRdb to 2015 to 2018). Libraries were constructed by the immunoSEQ multiplex PCR assay. For the multiplex PCR, a mixture combining 60 forward primers for TCR Vbeta segments and 13 reverse primers for TCR Jbeta segments was used. As stored in TCRdb, this immuneACCESS dataset retains in-frame rearrangements with V and J assigned. A fraction of the clones does not appear; measured against another copy, unresolved V genes explain less than half of the discrepancy, and the remainder lacks a known reason. Present in this sample are about 130,000 clones, about three quarters of which were seen just once. About 2.6% of the sample is taken by the ten largest. The sequenced sample consisted of PBMCs. These receptors came from a human donor in good health.

The V and J genes are TRBV7-3 and TRBJ2-1; 10 bases match TRBD2. CDR1 and CDR2 (germline): SGHTA, FQGTGA. This CDR3 region has 16 residues. With 1 base clipped from V and 5 bases from J, the junction kept 5 bases outside the gene matches. The CDR3 DNA is TGTGCCAGCAGCTTAATACCTAGCGGGGGAGACAATGAGCAGTTCTTC. This codes for CASSLIPSGGDNEQFF.

The table lists this clone with a count of one. V and J are TRBV2 and TRBJ2-7; 11 bases agree with TRBD1. Germline CDR1 reads SNHLY; CDR2 reads FYNNEI. The CDR3 totals 14 residues. The trim removed 4 bases at V and 3 bases at J, leaving 2 bases unmatched. CDR3 sequence (DNA): TGTGCCAGCAGTGGGGGGACAGGGGGCTACGAGCAGTACTTC. Protein product: CASSGGTGGYEQYF.

In this sample, this clone turned up a few times. This chain links TRBV7-2 with TRBJ2-2; 13 nucleotides line up with TRBD2. The CDR3 runs 18 residues. Unmatched junction bases numbered 11, after V lost 5 bases and J lost 5 bases. Germline values: CDR1 SGHTA, CDR2 FQGNSA. For the CDR3, the DNA is TGTGCCAGCAGCGTAACTAGCGGGGGGGCTGGTGAGACCGGGGAGCTGTTTTTT. It encodes CASSVTSGGAGETGELFF.

The count of this clone is one. The chain carries TRBV18 and TRBJ2-7, with TRBD1 identical over 7 bases. This CDR3 has 15 amino acids. The germline V gene encodes CDR1 KGHSH and CDR2 LQKENI. The trim removed 3 bases at V and 4 bases at J, leaving 9 bases unmatched. The CDR3 DNA follows: TGTGCCAGCTCACCCGGACAGGCGGCTGGGTACGAGCAGTACTTC. Protein sequence: CASSPGQAAGYEQYF. Filled out from reference TRBV18 and TRBJ2-7, the complete variable domain reads NAGVMQNPRHLVRRRGQEARLRCSPMKGHSHVYWYRQLPEEGLKFMVYLQKENIIDESGMPKERFSAEFPKEGPSILRIQQVVRGDSAAYFCASSPGQAAGYEQYFGPGTRLTVT.

The chain carries TRBV10-3 and TRBJ2-2; D is ambiguous. Germline V gene sequence: CDR1 ENHRY, CDR2 SYGVKD. This CDR3 comprises 15 residues. V was cut by 0 bases and J by 4 bases, with 9 bases left in between. CDR3 protein: CAISESRAATGELFF. CDR3 nucleotides: TGTGCCATCAGTGAGTCGCGTGCTGCCACCGGGGAGCTGTTTTTT.

This clone was observed once. V and J are TRBV27 and TRBJ2-1; 9 nucleotides agree with TRBD1. Trimming at V came to 8 bases and at J to 6 bases, leaving 8 bases not matched to a gene. The CDR3 is 14 residues long. Germline V gene data show CDR1 as MNHEY and CDR2 as SMNVEV (reference sequence). The CDR3 DNA reads TGTGCCAGCTCCCCCGGGACAGGGATCAATGAGCAGTTCTTC. Protein product: CASSPGTGINEQFF.

The chain uses TRBV5-6 and TRBJ2-5; 8 nucleotides align to TRBD1. The better agreement between TRBJ2-7 and the DNA end casts doubt on the J call. CDR1 is SGHDT, CDR2 YYEEEE, per germline. CDR3 length equals 14 residues. Here the CDR3 reads CASSLGQGYYEQYF. CDR3 DNA: TGTGCCAGCAGCTTGGGACAGGGGTACTACGAGCAGTACTTC.

The chain has TRBV7-2 and TRBJ1-3; the D is unclear. CDR1 is SGHTA and CDR2 is FQGNSA in the germline V gene. Between the trimmed V and J ends, which lost 1 base and 4 bases, there was a span of 5 bases. This CDR3 is built from 13 residues. Here the CDR3 reads CASSLVGGNTIYF. Here the CDR3 DNA reads TGTGCCAGCAGCTTAGTTGGCGGAAACACCATATATTTT.

The chain couples TRBV20-1 to TRBJ1-2; 10 bases agree with TRBD1. CDR3 length: 11 amino acids. Germline CDR1 DFQATT, CDR2 SNEGSKA (reference sequence). The V segment lost 5 bases and the J segment 10 bases; nucleotides outside the gene matches: 4. CDR3 amino acids: CSAGQGGAYTF. The CDR3 DNA reads as TGCAGTGCTGGACAGGGGGGAGCCTACACCTTC.

The chain links TRBV7-8 to TRBJ1-2, with unresolved D. Between the trimmed V and J ends, which lost 4 bases and 3 bases, there was a span of 18 bases. The germline CDR1 and CDR2 sequences are SGHVS and FQNEAQ. The CDR3 contains 16 residues. The CDR3 DNA is TGTGCCAGCAGCTCGCGGACTGACCATGGTTACTATGGCTACACCTTC. It yields the protein CASSSRTDHGYYGYTF.

V and J are TRBV14 and TRBJ2-5; 7 bases agree with TRBD2. The CDR3 length is 18 residues. Germline CDR1 SGHDN, CDR2 FVKESK. Losses at the gene ends were 4 bases for V and 5 bases for J; bases not matched to a gene: 19. The CDR3 DNA reads TGTGCCAGCAGCCCAAAAGAATCGGACTGGGGGAGGGAGGAGACCCAGTACTTC. This translates into CASSPKESDWGREETQYF.

This chain links TRBV6-5 with TRBJ2-5, with D possibly matching TRBD2 (5 bases). Germline values: CDR1 MNHEY, CDR2 SVGAGI. V was pared by 0 bases and J by 4 bases, with 6 bases between. The CDR3 is 13 residues long. CDR3 in amino acids: CASSYSGRETQYF. CDR3 in DNA: TGTGCCAGCAGTTACTCAGGGAGAGAGACCCAGTACTTC.

J is TRBJ2-2 and V is TRBV19, with 7 bases identical to TRBD2. V lost 4 bases and J lost 5; bases outside the gene matches: 7. CDR1 LNHDA and CDR2 SQIVND come from the germline V gene (reference sequence). The CDR3 runs 15 residues. The CDR3 is CASSSSGGGTGELFF. CDR3 nucleotide sequence: TGTGCCAGTAGTAGCTCGGGGGGAGGGACCGGGGAGCTGTTTTTT.

The chain is built from TRBV27 and TRBJ1-2; 9 nucleotides align to TRBD1. The germline V gene encodes CDR1 MNHEY and CDR2 SMNVEV (reference sequence). Unmatched junction bases numbered 14, after V lost 5 bases and J lost 7 bases. CDR3 length: 16 residues. The CDR3 DNA reads as TGTGCCAGCAGTCCCAGGCCCCCCGACAGGGGGTTTGGCTACACCTTC. Translating gives CASSPRPPDRGFGYTF.

V is TRBV4-1 and J is TRBJ1-3; 8 positions match TRBD1. Germline lookup yields CDR1 MGHRA and CDR2 YSYEKL. The CDR3 extends over 16 amino acids. V dropped 1 base and J dropped 1; count of bases not matched to a gene: 3. The CDR3 DNA sequence: TGCGCCAGCAGCCAAGTACAGGGGGGTTCTGGAAACACCATATATTTT. Amino acid sequence: CASSQVQGGSGNTIYF.

The CDR3 bases are TGCGCCAGCCGAGCCTCCGGGGGAAGGAACACTGAAGCTTTCTTT. It codes for CASRASGGRNTEAFF. The rearrangement joins TRBV4-3 to TRBJ1-1; the D gene is possibly TRBD1 (5 bases). Germline V gene lookup returns CDR1 LGHNA and CDR2 YSLEER. The CDR3 runs 15 residues. With 8 bases removed from V and 1 base from J, the gap between germline ends came to 17 bases.

The J gene is TRBJ2-2, the V gene TRBV7-2; 13 positions match TRBD2. CDR3 length: 16 amino acids. CDR1 and CDR2 (germline): SGHTA, FQGNSA. The V gene end was trimmed by 3 bases and the J gene end by 7 bases; junction bases not matched to a gene: 5. CDR3 sequence (DNA): TGTGCCAGCAGCTTTCGACTAGCGGGAGGTGGCGGGGAGCTGTTTTTT. Residues: CASSFRLAGGGGELFF.